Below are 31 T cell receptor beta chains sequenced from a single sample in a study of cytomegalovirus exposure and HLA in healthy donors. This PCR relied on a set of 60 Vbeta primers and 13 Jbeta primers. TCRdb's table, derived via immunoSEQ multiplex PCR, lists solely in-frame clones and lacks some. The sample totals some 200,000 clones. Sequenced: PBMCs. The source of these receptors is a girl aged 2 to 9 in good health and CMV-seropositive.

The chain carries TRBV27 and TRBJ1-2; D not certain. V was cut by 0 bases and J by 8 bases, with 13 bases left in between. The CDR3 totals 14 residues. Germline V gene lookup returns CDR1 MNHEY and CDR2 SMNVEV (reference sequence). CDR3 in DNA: TGTGCCAGCAGTTTATCGCCCCGTGCGTCGGGCTACACCTTC. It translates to CASSLSPRASGYTF.

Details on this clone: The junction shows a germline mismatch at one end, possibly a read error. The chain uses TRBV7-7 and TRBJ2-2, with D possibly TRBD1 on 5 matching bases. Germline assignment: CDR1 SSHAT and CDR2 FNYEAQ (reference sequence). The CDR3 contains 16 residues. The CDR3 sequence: CASSLEVGLNTGELFF. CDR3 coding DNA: TGTGCTAGCAGCTTAGAGGTGGGGCTGAACACCGGGGAGCTGTTTTTT.

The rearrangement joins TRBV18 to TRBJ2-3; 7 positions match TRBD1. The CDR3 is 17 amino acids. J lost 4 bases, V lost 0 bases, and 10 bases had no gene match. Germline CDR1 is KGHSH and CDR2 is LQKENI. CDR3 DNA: TGTGCCAGCTCACCACCCACCGAGGGGGACAGATCAGATACGCAGTATTTT. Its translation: CASSPPTEGDRSDTQYF.

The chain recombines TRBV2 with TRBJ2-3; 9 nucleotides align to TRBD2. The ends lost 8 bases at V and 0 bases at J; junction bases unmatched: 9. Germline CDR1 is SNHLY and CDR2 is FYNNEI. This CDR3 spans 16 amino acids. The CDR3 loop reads CASAPPGTSSTDTQYF. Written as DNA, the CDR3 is TGTGCCAGCGCTCCCCCCGGGACTAGCAGCACAGATACGCAGTATTTT.

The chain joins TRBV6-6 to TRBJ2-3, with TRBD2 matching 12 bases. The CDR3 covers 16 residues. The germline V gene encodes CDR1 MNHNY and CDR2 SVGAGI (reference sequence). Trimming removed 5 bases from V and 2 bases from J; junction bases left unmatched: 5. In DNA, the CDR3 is TGTGCCAGCAGTAGACGGACTAGCGGGACCACAGATACGCAGTATTTT. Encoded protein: CASSRRTSGTTDTQYF.

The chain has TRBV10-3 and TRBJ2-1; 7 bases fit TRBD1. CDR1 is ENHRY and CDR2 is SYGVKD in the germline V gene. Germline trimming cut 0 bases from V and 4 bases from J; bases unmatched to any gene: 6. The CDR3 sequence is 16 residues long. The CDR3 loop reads CAISESNRGGYNEQFF. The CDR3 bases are TGTGCCATCAGTGAGTCGAACAGGGGTGGTTACAATGAGCAGTTCTTC.

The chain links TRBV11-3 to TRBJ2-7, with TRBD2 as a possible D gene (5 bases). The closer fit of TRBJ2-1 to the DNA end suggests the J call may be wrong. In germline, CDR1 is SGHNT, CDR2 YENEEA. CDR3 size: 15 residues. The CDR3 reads CASSLGGPTYNEQFF. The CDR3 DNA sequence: TGTGCCAGCAGCTTAGGCGGGCCCACCTACAATGAGCAGTTCTTC.

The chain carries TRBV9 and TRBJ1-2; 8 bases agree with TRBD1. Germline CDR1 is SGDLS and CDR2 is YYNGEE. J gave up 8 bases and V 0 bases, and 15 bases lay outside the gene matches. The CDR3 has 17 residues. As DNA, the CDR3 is TGTGCCAGCAGCGTAGTAGGCAGGGGGCAGTCTATGGACGGCTACACCTTC. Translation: CASSVVGRGQSMDGYTF.

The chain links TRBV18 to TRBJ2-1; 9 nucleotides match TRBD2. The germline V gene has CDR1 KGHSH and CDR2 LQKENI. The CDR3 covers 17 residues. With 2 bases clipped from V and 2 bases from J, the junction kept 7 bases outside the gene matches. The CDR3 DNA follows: TGTGCCAGCTCACCATGGGCTAGCGGGAACACCTACAATGAGCAGTTCTTC. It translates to CASSPWASGNTYNEQFF.

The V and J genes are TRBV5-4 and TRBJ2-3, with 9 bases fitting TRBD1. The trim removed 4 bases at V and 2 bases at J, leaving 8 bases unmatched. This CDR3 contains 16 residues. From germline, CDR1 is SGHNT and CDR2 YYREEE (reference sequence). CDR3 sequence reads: CASSRRTGETTDTQYF. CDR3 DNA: TGTGCCAGCAGCCGGCGGACAGGGGAAACCACAGATACGCAGTATTTT.

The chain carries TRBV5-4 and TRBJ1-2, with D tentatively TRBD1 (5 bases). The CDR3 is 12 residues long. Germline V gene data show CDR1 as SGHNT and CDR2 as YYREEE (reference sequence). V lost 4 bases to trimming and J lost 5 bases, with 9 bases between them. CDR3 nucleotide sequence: TGTGCCAGCAGCGGCAGGGAATATGGCTACACCTTC. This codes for CASSGREYGYTF.

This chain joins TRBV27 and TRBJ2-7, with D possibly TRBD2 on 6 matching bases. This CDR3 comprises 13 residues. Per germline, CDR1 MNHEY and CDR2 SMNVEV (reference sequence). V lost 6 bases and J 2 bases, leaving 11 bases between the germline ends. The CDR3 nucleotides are TGTGCCAGCAGGCGGGACTTCACCTACGAGCAGTACTTC. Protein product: CASRRDFTYEQYF.

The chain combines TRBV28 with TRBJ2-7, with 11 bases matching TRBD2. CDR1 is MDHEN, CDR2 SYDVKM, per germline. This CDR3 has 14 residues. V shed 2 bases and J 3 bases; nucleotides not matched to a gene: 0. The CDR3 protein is CASSLTSGGYEQYF. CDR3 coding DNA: TGTGCCAGCAGTTTAACTAGCGGGGGCTACGAGCAGTACTTC.

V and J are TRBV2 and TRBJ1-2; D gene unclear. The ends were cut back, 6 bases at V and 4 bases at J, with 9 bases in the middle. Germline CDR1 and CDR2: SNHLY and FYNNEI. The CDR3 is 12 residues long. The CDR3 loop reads CASSARLYGYTF. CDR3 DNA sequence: TGTGCCAGCAGCGCCCGACTCTATGGCTACACCTTC.

The DNA for the CDR3 is TGCGCCAGCAGATTAACGACAGGGGCCTACGAGCAGTACTTC. Encoded protein: CASRLTTGAYEQYF. The V and J genes are TRBV5-1 and TRBJ2-7, with 8 bases matching TRBD1. With V trimmed by 5 bases and J by 2 bases, 6 bases remained unmatched. The V gene's germline CDR1 is SGHRS and CDR2 YFSETQ. This CDR3 spans 14 amino acids.

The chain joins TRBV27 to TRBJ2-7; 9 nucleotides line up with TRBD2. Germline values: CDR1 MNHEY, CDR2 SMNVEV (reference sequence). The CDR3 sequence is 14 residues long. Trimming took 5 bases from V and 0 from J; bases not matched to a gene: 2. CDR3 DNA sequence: TGTGCCAGCAGTGGTAGCGGGAGCTCCTACGAGCAGTACTTC. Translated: CASSGSGSSYEQYF.

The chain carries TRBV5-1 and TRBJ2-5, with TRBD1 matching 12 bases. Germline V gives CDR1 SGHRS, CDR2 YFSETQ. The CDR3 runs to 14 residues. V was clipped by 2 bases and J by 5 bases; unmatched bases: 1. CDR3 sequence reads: CASSLGTGGETQYF. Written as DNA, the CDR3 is TGCGCCAGCAGCTTAGGGACAGGGGGCGAGACCCAGTACTTC.

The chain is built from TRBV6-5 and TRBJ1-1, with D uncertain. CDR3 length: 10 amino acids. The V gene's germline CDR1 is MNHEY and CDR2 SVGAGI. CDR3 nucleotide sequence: TGTGTCACGGGGAACACTGAAGCTTTCTTT. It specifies CVTGNTEAFF.

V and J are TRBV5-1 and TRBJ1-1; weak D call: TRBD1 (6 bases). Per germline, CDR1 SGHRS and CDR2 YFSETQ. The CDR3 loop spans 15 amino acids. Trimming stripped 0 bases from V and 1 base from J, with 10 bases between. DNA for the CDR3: TGCGCCAGCAGCTTGGAGCTAGGGGGGAACACTGAAGCTTTCTTT. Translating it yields CASSLELGGNTEAFF.

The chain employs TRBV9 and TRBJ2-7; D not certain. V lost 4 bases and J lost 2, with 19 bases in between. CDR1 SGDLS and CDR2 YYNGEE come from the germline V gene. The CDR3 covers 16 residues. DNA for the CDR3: TGTGCCAGCAGCCCCCCCCCGCATGGGCAGGCCTACGAGCAGTACTTC. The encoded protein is CASSPPPHGQAYEQYF.

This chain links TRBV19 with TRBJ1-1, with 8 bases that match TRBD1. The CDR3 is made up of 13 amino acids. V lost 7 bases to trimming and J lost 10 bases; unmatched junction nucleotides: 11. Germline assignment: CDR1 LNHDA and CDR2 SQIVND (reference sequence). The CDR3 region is CASTKAGGGGAFF. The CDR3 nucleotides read TGTGCCAGTACGAAAGCAGGGGGCGGAGGAGCTTTCTTT.

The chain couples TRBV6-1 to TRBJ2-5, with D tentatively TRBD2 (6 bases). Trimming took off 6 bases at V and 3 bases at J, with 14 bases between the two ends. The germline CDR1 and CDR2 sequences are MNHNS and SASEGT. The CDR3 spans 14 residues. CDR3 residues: CASSPGTFEETQYF. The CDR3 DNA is TGTGCCAGCAGCCCAGGGACTTTTGAAGAGACCCAGTACTTC.

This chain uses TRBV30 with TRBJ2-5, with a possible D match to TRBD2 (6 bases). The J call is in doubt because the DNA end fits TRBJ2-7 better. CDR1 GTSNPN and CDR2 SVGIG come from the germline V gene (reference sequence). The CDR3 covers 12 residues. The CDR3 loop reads CACGGAGYEQYF. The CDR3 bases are TGTGCCTGTGGAGGGGCAGGTTACGAGCAGTACTTC.

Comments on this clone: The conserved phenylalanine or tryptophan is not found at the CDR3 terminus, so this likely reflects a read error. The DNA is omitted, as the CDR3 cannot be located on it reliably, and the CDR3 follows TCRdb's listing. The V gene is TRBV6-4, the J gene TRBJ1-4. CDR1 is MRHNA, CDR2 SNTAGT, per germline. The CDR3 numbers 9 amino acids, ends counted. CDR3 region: CASSDRRWY.

CDR3 nucleotide sequence: TGTGCCAGCAGAGGTGACAGGAATGAAAAACTGTTTTTT. Translating gives CASRGDRNEKLFF. The gene calls are TRBV2 and TRBJ1-4; TRBD1 is a possible D gene (6 bases). Trimming took off 6 bases at V and 5 bases at J, with 10 bases between the two ends. This CDR3 is built from 13 residues. Germline V gene data show CDR1 as SNHLY and CDR2 as FYNNEI.

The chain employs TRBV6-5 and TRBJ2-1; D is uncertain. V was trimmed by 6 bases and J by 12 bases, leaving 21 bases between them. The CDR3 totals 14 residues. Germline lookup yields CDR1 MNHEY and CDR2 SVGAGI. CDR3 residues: CASSPTKTPVGQFF. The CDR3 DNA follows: TGTGCCAGCAGCCCAACTAAGACCCCCGTGGGGCAGTTCTTC.

DNA for the CDR3: TGTGCCAGCAGCCCTAGCGGGAGCACAGATACGCAGTATTTT. Protein sequence: CASSPSGSTDTQYF. The V gene is TRBV6-6, the J gene TRBJ2-3; 8 bases are a match to TRBD2. Germline V gives CDR1 MNHNY, CDR2 SVGAGI (reference sequence). This CDR3 contains 14 residues. Trimming at V came to 6 bases and at J to 0 bases, leaving 2 bases not matched to a gene.

CDR3 in amino acids: CSVLDRNEQYF. CDR3 in DNA: TGCAGCGTATTAGACAGGAACGAGCAGTACTTC. The chain recombines TRBV29-1 with TRBJ2-7, with D possibly matching TRBD1 (6 bases). Germline V gene data show CDR1 as SQVTM and CDR2 as ANQGSEA. Trimming left V 6 bases short and J 5 bases short, with 11 bases between. The CDR3 loop spans 11 amino acids.

DNA for the CDR3: TGTGCCAGCAGCTTAGTTACAGTCAGCACAGATACGCAGTATTTT. It is translated as CASSLVTVSTDTQYF. The chain uses TRBV13 and TRBJ2-3; D is ambiguous. The CDR3 extends over 15 amino acids. CDR1 is PRHDT and CDR2 is FYEKMQ in the germline V gene (reference sequence). The V gene lost 1 base and the J gene lost 0 bases, with 8 bases spanning the gap.

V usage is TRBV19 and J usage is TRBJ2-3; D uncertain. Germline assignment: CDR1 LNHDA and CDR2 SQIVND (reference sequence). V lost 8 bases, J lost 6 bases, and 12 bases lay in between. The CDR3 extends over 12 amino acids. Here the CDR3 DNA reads TGTGCCAGTGGGCGAATAATGGATACGCAGTATTTT. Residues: CASGRIMDTQYF.

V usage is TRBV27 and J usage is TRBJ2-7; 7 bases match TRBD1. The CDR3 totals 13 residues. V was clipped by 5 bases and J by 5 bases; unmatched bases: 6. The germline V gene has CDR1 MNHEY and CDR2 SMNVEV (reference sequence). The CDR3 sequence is CASSILRGNEQYF. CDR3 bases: TGTGCCAGCAGTATCCTCAGGGGGAACGAGCAGTACTTC.